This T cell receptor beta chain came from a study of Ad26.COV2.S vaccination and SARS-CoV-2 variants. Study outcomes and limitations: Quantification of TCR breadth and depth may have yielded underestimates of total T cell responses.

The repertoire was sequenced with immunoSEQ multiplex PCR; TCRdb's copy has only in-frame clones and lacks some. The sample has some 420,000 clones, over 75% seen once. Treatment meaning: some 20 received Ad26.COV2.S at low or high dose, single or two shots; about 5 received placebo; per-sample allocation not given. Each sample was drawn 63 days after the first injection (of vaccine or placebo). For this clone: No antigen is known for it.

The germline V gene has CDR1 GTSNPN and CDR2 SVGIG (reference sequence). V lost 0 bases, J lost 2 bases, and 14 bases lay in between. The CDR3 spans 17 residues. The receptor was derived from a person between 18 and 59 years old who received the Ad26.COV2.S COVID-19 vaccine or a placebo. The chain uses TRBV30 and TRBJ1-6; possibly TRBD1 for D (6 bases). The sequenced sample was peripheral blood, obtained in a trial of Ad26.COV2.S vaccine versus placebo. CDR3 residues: CAWSVHGGLAYNSPLHF. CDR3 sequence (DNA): TGTGCCTGGAGTGTACACGGGGGGCTCGCCTATAATTCACCCCTCCACTTT.